The 27 T cell receptor beta chains presented below share a single source sample, sequenced in a study of technical replicates of blood from a handful of donors. Some clones are missing from TCRdb's copy, which holds only in-frame ones; the method was immunoSEQ multiplex PCR. The sample has about 78,000 clones; about 92% are singletons. The sequencing sample was made of T cells isolated from PBMCs. These receptors all come from a human donor in good health.

The chain employs TRBV29-1 and TRBJ2-2; 8 bases align to TRBD2. There are 14 residues in the CDR3. Losses at the gene ends were 2 bases for V and 7 bases for J; bases not matched to a gene: 6. Per germline, CDR1 SQVTM and CDR2 ANQGSEA. The CDR3 sequence: CSVESAGAHGELFF. CDR3 DNA sequence: TGCAGCGTTGAATCAGCGGGAGCCCACGGGGAGCTGTTTTTT.

The chain carries TRBV7-8 and TRBJ2-7; D gene uncertain. The CDR3 is 13 residues long. Germline CDR1 SGHVS, CDR2 FQNEAQ. Deletions cut 1 base from V and 1 base from J, with 5 bases between. CDR3 region: CASSLGASYEQYF. The CDR3, as DNA: TGTGCCAGCAGCTTAGGGGCTTCCTACGAGCAGTACTTC.

The V call is TRBV6-5, the J call TRBJ2-2; D is unresolved. Looked up from germline, CDR1 is MNHEY and CDR2 is SVGAGI. Trimming shortened V by 6 bases and J by 5 bases, and 16 bases separated the two germline ends. This CDR3 spans 15 amino acids. DNA of the CDR3: TGTGCCAGCAGACGCCTCACAGACCATACCGGGGAGCTGTTTTTT. It is translated as CASRRLTDHTGELFF.

The V gene is TRBV23-1, the J gene TRBJ2-7; the D gene is possibly TRBD1 (6 bases). TRBV23-1 is placed among ORFs of uncertain function. V was clipped by 4 bases and J by 1 base, with 26 bases between them. The CDR3 has 19 amino acids. The CDR3 region is CASSPSNFIFRGSSYEQYF. The CDR3 DNA reads as TGCGCCAGCAGTCCATCGAACTTTATATTCAGGGGCTCGTCCTACGAGCAGTACTTC.

The rearrangement links TRBV29-1 to TRBJ1-1; 7 bases map to TRBD1. Germline lookup yields CDR1 SQVTM and CDR2 ANQGSEA. The J segment lost 4 bases and the V segment lost 7 bases, leaving 9 bases of the junction unmatched. CDR3 length: 13 amino acids. The CDR3 DNA reads as TGCAGCGCCAAGGACAGGAGGACCACTGAAGCTTTCTTT. This codes for CSAKDRRTTEAFF. Full variable domain (outside the CDR3, taken from reference TRBV29-1 and TRBJ1-1): SAVISQKPSRDICQRGTSLTIQCQVDSQVTMMFWYRQQPGQSLTLIATANQGSEATYESGFVIDKFPISRPNLTFSTLTVSNMSPEDSSIYLCSAKDRRTTEAFFGQGTRLTVV.

CDR3 residues: CASSYSGSPYNEQFF. The DNA for the CDR3 is TGTGCCAGCTCTTATAGCGGGAGCCCCTACAATGAGCAGTTCTTC. This chain uses TRBV27 with TRBJ2-1, with TRBD2 matching over 9 bases. Germline V gives CDR1 MNHEY, CDR2 SMNVEV (reference sequence). Trimming at V came to 8 bases and at J to 2 bases, leaving 7 bases not matched to a gene. CDR3 length: 15 amino acids.

The gene calls are TRBV5-5 and TRBJ2-7, with 8 bases matching TRBD1. This CDR3 is 14 amino acids long. Germline V gene sequence: CDR1 SGHKS, CDR2 YYEKEE (reference sequence). V dropped 0 bases and J dropped 3; count of bases not matched to a gene: 2. The DNA for the CDR3 is TGTGCCAGCAGCTTGGCCGGACAGGGCTACGAGCAGTACTTC. This translates into CASSLAGQGYEQYF.

The rearrangement uses TRBV19 and TRBJ2-2; D possibly corresponds to TRBD2 (9 bases). The CDR3 has 19 amino acids. V lost 5 bases and J lost 4, with 26 bases in between. Germline CDR1 is LNHDA and CDR2 is SQIVND (reference sequence). The CDR3 region is CASSPRGREGFFITGELFF. CDR3 DNA: TGTGCCAGTAGTCCCAGGGGGCGGGAGGGTTTTTTTATCACCGGGGAGCTGTTTTTT.

The chain has TRBV30 and TRBJ2-1; D might be TRBD2 (6 bases). Trimming shortened V by 0 bases and J by 9 bases, and 15 bases separated the two germline ends. CDR1 GTSNPN and CDR2 SVGIG come from the germline V gene (reference sequence). The CDR3 extends over 14 amino acids. The CDR3 protein is CAWSVQRAEGEQFF. DNA of the CDR3: TGTGCCTGGAGTGTCCAGCGGGCGGAGGGTGAGCAGTTCTTC.

The chain employs TRBV5-1 and TRBJ1-1; 11 nucleotides line up with TRBD1. CDR1 and CDR2 from the germline V gene are SGHRS and YFSETQ. This CDR3 region has 14 residues. V lost 4 bases and J lost 10; bases outside the gene matches: 9. Here the CDR3 DNA reads TGCGCCAGCAGCCAGGGACAGGGGGACTTAGGAGCTTTCTTT. Protein product: CASSQGQGDLGAFF.

The rearrangement links TRBV9 to TRBJ2-6; D unclear. The CDR3 is 14 amino acids. The V end was cut by 5 bases, the J end by 4 bases, with 10 bases between. Germline-derived CDR1 and CDR2 are SGDLS and YYNGEE. In DNA form, the CDR3 reads TGTGCCAGCAGTGGAGCTTGGGGGGCCAACGTCCTGACTTTC. Encoded protein: CASSGAWGANVLTF.

The chain is built from TRBV18 and TRBJ2-3, with TRBD2 matching 11 bases. V lost 2 bases to trimming and J lost 6 bases; unmatched junction nucleotides: 7. The germline V gene has CDR1 KGHSH and CDR2 LQKENI. The CDR3 has 16 amino acids. In nucleotides, the CDR3 is TGTGCCAGCTCACCAGGAGGCCCTAGCGGGAGGGATACGCAGTATTTT. This encodes CASSPGGPSGRDTQYF. Drawing the rest from reference TRBV18 and TRBJ2-3, the complete variable domain is NAGVMQNPRHLVRRRGQEARLRCSPMKGHSHVYWYRQLPEEGLKFMVYLQKENIIDESGMPKERFSAEFPKEGPSILRIQQVVRGDSAAYFCASSPGGPSGRDTQYFGPGTRLTVL.

V and J are TRBV19 and TRBJ2-1; 12 positions match TRBD2. The length of the CDR3 is 16 residues. The germline gives CDR1 LNHDA, CDR2 SQIVND (reference sequence). Trimming removed 5 bases from V and 7 bases from J; junction bases left unmatched: 9. The CDR3 region is CASSPTSGRRRNEQFF. The CDR3 DNA reads as TGTGCCAGTAGTCCAACTAGCGGGAGGCGACGGAATGAGCAGTTCTTC.

The genes are TRBV19 and TRBJ1-3; 7 bases agree with TRBD1. The CDR3 has 14 amino acids. V gave up 4 bases and J gave up 2 bases; unmatched junction bases: 2. Germline V gene lookup returns CDR1 LNHDA and CDR2 SQIVND (reference sequence). This CDR3 is CASSTGGPGNTIYF. CDR3 coding DNA: TGTGCCAGTAGTACAGGGGGTCCTGGAAACACCATATATTTT.

The rearrangement links TRBV18 to TRBJ1-1; the match to TRBD1 covers 9 bases. Unmatched junction bases numbered 0, after V lost 3 bases and J lost 4 bases. CDR3 length equals 13 residues. Germline values: CDR1 KGHSH, CDR2 LQKENI. The CDR3 DNA reads as TGTGCCAGCTCACCGACAGGGGGCACTGAAGCTTTCTTT. Amino acid sequence: CASSPTGGTEAFF.

The rearrangement uses TRBV28 and TRBJ2-7; 8 nucleotides agree with TRBD2. The germline V gene has CDR1 MDHEN and CDR2 SYDVKM. Unmatched junction bases numbered 4, after V lost 6 bases and J lost 3 bases. This CDR3 has 13 residues. CDR3 amino acids: CASRAGGGYEQYF. CDR3 DNA: TGTGCCAGCAGGGCGGGAGGAGGCTACGAGCAGTACTTC.

The V gene is TRBV6-6, the J gene TRBJ2-3, with TRBD2 identical over 8 bases. The germline gives CDR1 MNHNY, CDR2 SVGAGI (reference sequence). The CDR3 covers 15 residues. Trimming at V came to 2 bases and at J to 4 bases, leaving 5 bases not matched to a gene. CDR3 in amino acids: CASSYVTGGADTQYF. As DNA, the CDR3 is TGTGCCAGCAGTTACGTAACGGGAGGGGCAGATACGCAGTATTTT.

The chain employs TRBV7-9 and TRBJ1-4, with 10 bases identical to TRBD1. The J segment lost 8 bases and the V segment lost 0 bases, leaving 12 bases of the junction unmatched. Germline assignment: CDR1 SEHNR and CDR2 FQNEAQ (reference sequence). There are 18 residues in the CDR3. DNA of the CDR3: TGTGCCAGCAGCTTAGCGTCAACCGGAGGGACAGGGGTGGAAAAACTGTTTTTT. Its protein product is CASSLASTGGTGVEKLFF. Combining the CDR3 with reference TRBV7-9 and TRBJ1-4 gives the whole variable domain DTGVSQNPRHKITKRGQNVTFRCDPISEHNRLYWYRQTLGQGPEFLTYFQNEAQLEKSRLLSDRFSAERPKGSFSTLEIQRTEQGDSAMYLCASSLASTGGTGVEKLFFGSGTQLSVL.

The V call is TRBV30, the J call TRBJ1-2, with 11 bases identical to TRBD1. V gave up 5 bases and J gave up 8 bases; unmatched junction bases: 4. The CDR3 extends over 12 amino acids. CDR1 is GTSNPN and CDR2 is SVGIG in the germline V gene (reference sequence). The chain's CDR3 is CAWGQGAGGYTF. Written as DNA, the CDR3 is TGTGCCTGGGGACAGGGGGCAGGCGGCTACACCTTC.

The chain combines TRBV4-2 with TRBJ2-3; 15 nucleotides agree with TRBD2. The CDR3 totals 17 residues. With V trimmed by 0 bases and J by 6 bases, 4 bases remained unmatched. Germline assignment: CDR1 LGHNA and CDR2 YNFKEQ. Written as DNA, the CDR3 is TGTGCCAGCAGCCAAGAGTTGGGGACTAGCGGGAGGGATACGCAGTATTTT. Protein product: CASSQELGTSGRDTQYF.

The gene calls are TRBV6-5 and TRBJ1-1; TRBD1 matches at 8 bases. J lost 7 bases, V lost 0 bases, and 4 bases had no gene match. This CDR3 has 14 residues. Per the germline V gene, CDR1 is MNHEY and CDR2 is SVGAGI. For the CDR3, the DNA is TGTGCCAGCAGTTACTCCAGGGGGCTAGATGAAGCTTTCTTT. It specifies CASSYSRGLDEAFF.

This rearrangement joins TRBV4-1 to TRBJ2-1; tentative D call: TRBD1 (6 bases). The CDR3 covers 12 residues. V lost 0 bases and J lost 10, with 7 bases in between. Germline V gene sequence: CDR1 MGHRA, CDR2 YSYEKL. The CDR3 DNA reads as TGCGCCAGCAGCCAAGATAGGGGGGAGCAGTTCTTC. It codes for CASSQDRGEQFF.

The rearrangement links TRBV7-9 to TRBJ2-1; D uncertain. V lost 4 bases and J 7 bases, leaving 8 bases between the germline ends. CDR1 is SEHNR, CDR2 FQNEAQ, per germline (reference sequence). CDR3 length equals 12 residues. CDR3 sequence (DNA): TGTGCCAGCAGCTCTCATCTAAATGAGCAGTTCTTC. Protein: CASSSHLNEQFF. The full variable domain, completed using reference TRBV7-9 and TRBJ2-1, is DTGVSQNPRHKITKRGQNVTFRCDPISEHNRLYWYRQTLGQGPEFLTYFQNEAQLEKSRLLSDRFSAERPKGSFSTLEIQRTEQGDSAMYLCASSSHLNEQFFGPGTRLTVL.

The chain joins TRBV5-1 to TRBJ1-2; 8 positions agree with TRBD1. CDR3 length equals 15 residues. Losses at the gene ends were 4 bases for V and 5 bases for J; bases not matched to a gene: 10. Germline V gene sequence: CDR1 SGHRS, CDR2 YFSETQ. For the CDR3, the DNA is TGCGCCAGCAGCATCCTACAGGGGGTGGGTTATGGCTACACCTTC. Its protein is CASSILQGVGYGYTF.

The rearrangement uses TRBV15 and TRBJ2-7; TRBD1 matches 7 bases. This CDR3 is built from 13 residues. After removal of 3 bases from V and 5 bases from J, the junction contained 4 bases not matched to a gene. In germline, CDR1 is LNHNV, CDR2 YYDKDF (reference sequence). CDR3 sequence reads: CATSSGTDNEQYF. In nucleotides, the CDR3 is TGTGCCACCAGCAGCGGGACAGACAACGAGCAGTACTTC.

This chain connects TRBV15 to TRBJ2-6; a possible D gene is TRBD2 (5 bases). Per germline, CDR1 LNHNV and CDR2 YYDKDF (reference sequence). CDR3 length: 14 residues. The ends were cut back, 7 bases at V and 0 bases at J, with 7 bases in the middle. CDR3: CATKGLSGANVLTF. In nucleotides, the CDR3 is TGTGCCACCAAAGGACTCTCTGGGGCCAACGTCCTGACTTTC.

The V call is TRBV19, the J call TRBJ2-7; D gene uncertain. Trimming removed 0 bases from V and 2 bases from J, with 8 bases in between. The CDR3 totals 14 residues. CDR1 and CDR2 from the germline V gene are LNHDA and SQIVND (reference sequence). As DNA, the CDR3 is TGTGCCAGTAGTATAGAGAACACCGCCTACGAGCAGTACTTC. Amino acid sequence: CASSIENTAYEQYF.